The present T cell receptor beta chain was sequenced within a study of T cells in Graves' hyperthyroidism and ophthalmopathy. Overall study findings and caveats: Before onset, by a median of approximately 6.8 months, the model predicted ophthalmopathy.

RNA transcripts gave rise to amplified TCR beta CDR3 regions. Researchers ran a first-round RT-PCR on the TCR CDR3 using the HTBI primer set. MiXCR, applied by TCRdb to the multiplex PCR reads, yields one record per CDR3 protein. The data hold 300,000 to 350,000 distinct CDR3 sequences, with roughly 14% observed a single time. Ten or more counts support this clonotype. Its antigen is still unknown. This sample holds PBMCs from 8.5 to 10 ml fresh peripheral blood. Germline loops: CDR1 MDHEN, CDR2 SYDVKM. V was shortened by 3 bases and J by 8 bases, with 11 bases between the two germline ends. CDR3 size: 13 residues.

The chain links TRBV28 to TRBJ1-3; D is possibly TRBD1 (5 bases). Sample: blood. The source of this sequence is a woman in her 30s with Graves' hyperthyroidism. DNA for the CDR3: TGTGCCAGCAGTTTCATCACAGGTCACACCATATATTTT. This sequence encodes CASSFITGHTIYF.